The 21 T cell receptor beta chains below come from one sample, sequenced in a study of beta chain features in type 1 diabetes listed by TCRdb under 2018. General findings and caveats noted by the study authors: Type 1 diabetes patients showed a moderate but significant shortening of TCRB CDR3 length in all four CD4+ subsets.

The method was the immunoSEQ multiplex PCR assay. All of the isolated RNA was reverse transcribed with the High Capacity cDNA Reverse Transcription Kit, so expressed TCRB transcripts were sequenced. Held by TCRdb, this immuneACCESS table contains in-frame sequences only and omits some clones. Under half of the omission traces to an unresolved V gene where checked; the cause of the rest is unknown. This sample has roughly 260,000 clones in its table, and 11% of those were observed once. The top ten hold roughly 0.017% of the sample. Their specific antigens are unknown. Sequencing used naive CD4+ T cells from blood. The cell subset or site label for this specimen denotes: true naive CD4+ T cells. Every receptor here comes from a man aged 25-45 years with type 1 diabetes.

This clone was counted between two and nine times. CDR3 in amino acids: CASSPPGLAGGSSYEQYF. In nucleotides, the CDR3 is TGTGCCAGCTCACCGCCGGGACTAGCGGGCGGGTCCTCCTACGAGCAGTACTTC. The V call is TRBV18, the J call TRBJ2-7; 12 nucleotides match TRBD2. J gave up 0 bases and V 3 bases, and 9 bases lay outside the gene matches. The germline V gene has CDR1 KGHSH and CDR2 LQKENI. The CDR3 spans 18 residues.

The rearrangement links TRBV18 to TRBJ2-1; TRBD1 aligns across 8 bases. Trimming cost V 4 bases and J 5 bases; bases outside gene matches: 4. Germline V gene data show CDR1 as KGHSH and CDR2 as LQKENI. The CDR3 length is 14 residues. The CDR3 DNA reads as TGTGCCAGCTCACGGGACAGGCGTAACAATGAGCAGTTCTTC. Its translation is CASSRDRRNNEQFF.

This clone is a singleton in its sample. V and J are TRBV6-1 and TRBJ1-2; D unclear. Trimming shortened V by 2 bases and J by 3 bases, and 7 bases separated the two germline ends. The CDR3 sequence is 13 residues long. CDR1 MNHNS and CDR2 SASEGT come from the germline V gene. CDR3 loop: CASSERTDYGYTF. CDR3 in DNA: TGTGCCAGCAGTGAAAGAACAGACTATGGCTACACCTTC.

This clone was counted only a few times. The chain uses TRBV6-1 and TRBJ2-6; TRBD2 is a possible D gene (5 bases). V dropped 1 base and J dropped 2 bases, with 6 bases sitting between them. The germline gives CDR1 MNHNS, CDR2 SASEGT. The CDR3 consists of 15 residues. CDR3 nucleotide sequence: TGTGCCAGCAGTGAAGTCGGGGCTGGGGCCAACGTCCTGACTTTC. Translated: CASSEVGAGANVLTF.

J is TRBJ2-5 and V is TRBV7-2, with a tentative D call TRBD2 (7 bases). CDR1 is SGHTA and CDR2 is FQGNSA in the germline V gene. Trimming stripped 6 bases from V and 5 bases from J, with 16 bases between. This CDR3 comprises 14 residues. In DNA form, the CDR3 reads TGTGCCAGCAGATGGGGAGGGGGTTGGGAGACCCAGTACTTC. Protein: CASRWGGGWETQYF.

This clone has only a few counts. The chain uses TRBV15 and TRBJ2-5; 13 nucleotides line up with TRBD2. Germline loops: CDR1 LNHNV, CDR2 YYDKDF (reference sequence). J gave up 1 base and V 4 bases, and 3 bases lay outside the gene matches. CDR3 length: 16 residues. The CDR3 DNA follows: TGTGCCACCAGCACAAGACTAGCGGGGGGCCAAGAGACCCAGTACTTC. It specifies CATSTRLAGGQETQYF.

This clone was counted a few times. The chain combines TRBV20-1 with TRBJ1-5; D remains ambiguous. The length of the CDR3 is 11 residues. Trimming shortened V by 0 bases and J by 11 bases, and 8 bases separated the two germline ends. Germline CDR1 DFQATT, CDR2 SNEGSKA (reference sequence). The CDR3 here is CSARDRTAQHF. The CDR3 region has the DNA TGCAGTGCTAGAGACCGAACTGCCCAGCATTTT.

This clone occurred a few times. The rearrangement links TRBV18 to TRBJ2-5; D remains unclear. Trimming pared 1 base from V and 0 bases from J, leaving 12 bases between. Looked up from germline, CDR1 is KGHSH and CDR2 is LQKENI. The CDR3 spans 16 residues. The CDR3 DNA reads TGTGCCAGCTCACCACTTGCTGGCAGTTACCAAGAGACCCAGTACTTC. This gives the protein CASSPLAGSYQETQYF.

The chain combines TRBV28 with TRBJ1-2, with D uncertain. Germline CDR1 is MDHEN and CDR2 is SYDVKM. V gave up 2 bases and J gave up 3 bases, with 4 bases separating them. This CDR3 contains 12 residues. The chain's CDR3 is CASSLTDYGYTF. CDR3 nucleotides: TGTGCCAGCAGTTTAACAGACTATGGCTACACCTTC.

The chain recombines TRBV4-3 with TRBJ2-5; 7 nucleotides agree with TRBD1. The CDR3 loop spans 18 amino acids. V was pared by 3 bases and J by 4 bases, with 17 bases of the junction left unmatched. Germline CDR1 is LGHNA and CDR2 is YSLEER. The CDR3 is CASSHGHSGGNAGETQYF. Here the CDR3 DNA reads TGCGCCAGCAGCCACGGCCACTCAGGGGGAAACGCGGGAGAGACCCAGTACTTC.

The chain is built from TRBV6-5 and TRBJ2-3, with D possibly being TRBD1 (5 bases). V was trimmed by 7 bases and J by 3 bases, leaving 17 bases between them. The CDR3 is 15 amino acids. Per the germline V gene, CDR1 is MNHEY and CDR2 is SVGAGI. The CDR3, as DNA: TGTGCCAGCAACCCTTGGGGCGCAATTACAGATACGCAGTATTTT. Its protein product is CASNPWGAITDTQYF.

The chain is built from TRBV11-2 and TRBJ2-3; D is perhaps TRBD1 (6 bases). The germline CDR1 and CDR2 sequences are SGHAT and FQNNGV. Trimming stripped 3 bases from V and 4 bases from J, with 11 bases between. The CDR3 has 14 amino acids. The CDR3 sequence: CASSFGAGADTQYF. CDR3 DNA: TGTGCCAGCAGCTTTGGAGCAGGGGCAGATACGCAGTATTTT.

This clone has more than one count but fewer than ten. J is TRBJ1-1 and V is TRBV6-6; perhaps TRBD1 as D (5 bases). CDR1 MNHNY and CDR2 SVGAGI come from the germline V gene (reference sequence). V was trimmed by 7 bases and J by 1 base, leaving 13 bases between them. The CDR3 length is 14 residues. Written as DNA, the CDR3 is TGTGCCAGCAAGAGCGACGACAGGAACACTGAAGCTTTCTTT. This gives the protein CASKSDDRNTEAFF.

There are a few counts of this clone. The genes are TRBV7-8 and TRBJ2-1; TRBD2 aligns across 9 bases. The V gene end was trimmed by 5 bases and the J gene end by 4 bases; junction bases not matched to a gene: 12. The CDR3 length is 17 residues. Germline assignment: CDR1 SGHVS and CDR2 FQNEAQ. The CDR3, as DNA: TGTGCCAGCAGCCTCGGAGGGAATAGCGGGGGATACAATGAGCAGTTCTTC. Amino acids: CASSLGGNSGGYNEQFF.

The V call is TRBV25-1, the J call TRBJ2-1, with 9 nucleotides matching TRBD2. Trimming at V came to 6 bases and at J to 4 bases, leaving 4 bases not matched to a gene. The CDR3 has 14 residues. CDR1 is MGHDK and CDR2 is SYGVNS in the germline V gene. The CDR3, as DNA: TGTGCCAGCAGGCGGGAGGGATCGTACAATGAGCAGTTCTTC. It translates to CASRREGSYNEQFF. Full variable domain (outside the CDR3, taken from reference TRBV25-1 and TRBJ2-1): EADIYQTPRYLVIGTGKKITLECSQTMGHDKMYWYQQDPGMELHLIHYSYGVNSTEKGDLSSESTVSRIRTEHFPLTLESARPSHTSQYLCASRREGSYNEQFFGPGTRLTVL.

The rearrangement links TRBV14 to TRBJ1-1; D gene uncertain. CDR1 is SGHDN, CDR2 FVKESK, per germline. The CDR3 covers 15 residues. V lost 4 bases and J 0 bases, leaving 12 bases between the germline ends. DNA for the CDR3: TGTGCCAGCAGCCCCTCAGACAAACTGAACACTGAAGCTTTCTTT. Residues: CASSPSDKLNTEAFF.

The table lists this clone with a few counts. The chain has TRBV5-4 and TRBJ2-5; 8 nucleotides align to TRBD1. The CDR3 has 14 amino acids. Looked up from germline, CDR1 is SGHNT and CDR2 is YYREEE (reference sequence). V lost 4 bases and J lost 2; bases outside the gene matches: 4. CDR3 protein: CASSPDRAQETQYF. In nucleotides, the CDR3 is TGTGCCAGCAGCCCGGACAGGGCTCAAGAGACCCAGTACTTC.

This clone has just a few counts. The chain employs TRBV7-2 and TRBJ2-5; 11 nucleotides agree with TRBD1. Unmatched junction bases numbered 4, after V lost 6 bases and J lost 7 bases. CDR1 is SGHTA, CDR2 FQGNSA, per germline. The CDR3 loop spans 13 amino acids. The DNA for the CDR3 is TGTGCCAGCAGTCCGGACAGGGGGCTGACCCAGTACTTC. Translating it yields CASSPDRGLTQYF.

The chain is built from TRBV7-3 and TRBJ1-2; D is unresolved. Trimming removed 1 base at V and 4 bases at J, with 7 bases between. This CDR3 has 13 residues. Germline loops: CDR1 SGHTA, CDR2 FQGTGA. The CDR3 coding sequence is TGTGCCAGCAGCTTAAAATCCCTCTATGGCTACACCTTC. Translating it yields CASSLKSLYGYTF.

V and J are TRBV18 and TRBJ2-7; 8 bases are a match to TRBD1. This CDR3 spans 15 amino acids. The V and J ends lost 3 bases and 3 bases, in that order; junction bases with no gene match: 7. Germline loops: CDR1 KGHSH, CDR2 LQKENI. The CDR3: CASSPRGQVNYEQYF. Here the CDR3 DNA reads TGTGCCAGCTCACCCAGGGGACAGGTCAACTACGAGCAGTACTTC. Full variable domain (remainder filled in from reference TRBV18 and TRBJ2-7): NAGVMQNPRHLVRRRGQEARLRCSPMKGHSHVYWYRQLPEEGLKFMVYLQKENIIDESGMPKERFSAEFPKEGPSILRIQQVVRGDSAAYFCASSPRGQVNYEQYFGPGTRLTVT.

This clone was picked up a small number of times. The chain couples TRBV5-1 to TRBJ2-2, with TRBD2 as a possible D gene (5 bases). Germline lookup yields CDR1 SGHRS and CDR2 YFSETQ. This CDR3 is 14 amino acids long. Deletions cut 3 bases from V and 7 bases from J, with 13 bases between. CDR3 in amino acids: CASSYGLFGGELFF. In DNA form, the CDR3 reads TGCGCCAGCAGCTATGGACTGTTTGGCGGGGAGCTGTTTTTT.